This TCR beta chain derives from a study of blood T cell repertoires in COVID-19. The repertoire was sequenced with immunoSEQ multiplex PCR; TCRdb's copy has only in-frame clones and lacks some. The table shows about 130,000 clones, with roughly three quarters occurring only once. The V and J ends lost 8 bases and 2 bases, in that order; junction bases with no gene match: 3. Germline loops: CDR1 LNHDA, CDR2 SQIVND (reference sequence). The CDR3 covers 14 residues. The source material was peripheral blood. The sequence derives from a woman aged 70-85 years with acute or convalescent COVID-19. This sequence joins TRBV19 and TRBJ2-2; the match to TRBD2 covers 9 bases. The CDR3 loop is CASRTSVNTGELFF. In DNA form, the CDR3 reads TGTGCCAGTCGGACTAGCGTAAACACCGGGGAGCTGTTTTTT.